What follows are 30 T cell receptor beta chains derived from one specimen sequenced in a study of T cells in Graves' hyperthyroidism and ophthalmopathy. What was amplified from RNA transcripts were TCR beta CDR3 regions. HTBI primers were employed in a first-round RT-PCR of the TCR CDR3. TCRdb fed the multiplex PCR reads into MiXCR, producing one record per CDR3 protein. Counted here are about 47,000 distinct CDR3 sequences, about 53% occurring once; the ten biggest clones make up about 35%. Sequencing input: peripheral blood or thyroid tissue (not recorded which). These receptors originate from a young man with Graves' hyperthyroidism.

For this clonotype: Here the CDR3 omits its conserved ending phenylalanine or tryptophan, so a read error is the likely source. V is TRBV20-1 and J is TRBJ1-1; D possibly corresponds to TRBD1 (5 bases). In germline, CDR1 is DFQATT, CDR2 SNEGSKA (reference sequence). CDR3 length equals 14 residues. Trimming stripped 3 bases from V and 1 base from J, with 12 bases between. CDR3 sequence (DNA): TGCAGTGCTAGGGGAGGGGCGGGGAACACTGAAGCTTTCATT. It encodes CSARGGAGNTEAFI.

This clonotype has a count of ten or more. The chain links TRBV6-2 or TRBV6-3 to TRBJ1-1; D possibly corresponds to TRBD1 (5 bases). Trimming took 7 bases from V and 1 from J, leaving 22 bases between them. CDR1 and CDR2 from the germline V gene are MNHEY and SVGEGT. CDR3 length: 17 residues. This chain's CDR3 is CASKVVGSRVSNTEAFF. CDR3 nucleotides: TGTGCCAGCAAAGTGGTGGGAAGCAGGGTTTCGAACACTGAAGCTTTCTTT.

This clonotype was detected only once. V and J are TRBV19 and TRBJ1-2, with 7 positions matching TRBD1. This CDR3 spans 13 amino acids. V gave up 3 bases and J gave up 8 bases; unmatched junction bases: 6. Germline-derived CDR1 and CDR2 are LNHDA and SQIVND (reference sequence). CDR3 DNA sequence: TGTGCCAGTAGTATGCAAGGGGGCCGCGGCTACACCTTC. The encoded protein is CASSMQGGRGYTF.

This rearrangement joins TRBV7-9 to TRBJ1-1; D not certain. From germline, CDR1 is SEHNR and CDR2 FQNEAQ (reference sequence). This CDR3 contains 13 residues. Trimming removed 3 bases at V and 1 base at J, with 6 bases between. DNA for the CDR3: TGTGCCAGCAGCTTGGTAGCGAACACTGAAGCTTTCTTT. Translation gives CASSLVANTEAFF.

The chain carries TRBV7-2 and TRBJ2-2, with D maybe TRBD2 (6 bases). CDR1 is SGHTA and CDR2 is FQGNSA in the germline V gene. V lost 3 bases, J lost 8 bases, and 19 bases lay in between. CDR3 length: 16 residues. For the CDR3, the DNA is TGTGCCAGCAGCTTTACTATACTGGGAGGACCGGGGGAGCTGTTTTTT. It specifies CASSFTILGGPGELFF.

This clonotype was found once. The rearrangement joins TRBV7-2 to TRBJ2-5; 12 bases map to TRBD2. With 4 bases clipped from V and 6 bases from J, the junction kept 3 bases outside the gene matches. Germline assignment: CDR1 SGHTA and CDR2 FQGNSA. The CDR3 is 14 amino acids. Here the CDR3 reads CASSSTSGGKTQYF. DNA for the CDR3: TGTGCCAGCAGCTCGACTAGCGGGGGAAAGACCCAGTACTTC.

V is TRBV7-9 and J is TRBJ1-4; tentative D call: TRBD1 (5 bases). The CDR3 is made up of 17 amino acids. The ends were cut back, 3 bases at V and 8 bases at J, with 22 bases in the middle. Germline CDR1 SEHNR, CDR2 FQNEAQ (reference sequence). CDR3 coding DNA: TGTGCCAGCAGCTTCGCCAACACAGGCGGAGGAGACGAAAAACTGTTTTTT. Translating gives CASSFANTGGGDEKLFF. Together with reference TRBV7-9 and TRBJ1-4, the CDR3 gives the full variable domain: DTGVSQNPRHKITKRGQNVTFRCDPISEHNRLYWYRQTLGQGPEFLTYFQNEAQLEKSRLLSDRFSAERPKGSFSTLEIQRTEQGDSAMYLCASSFANTGGGDEKLFFGSGTQLSVL.

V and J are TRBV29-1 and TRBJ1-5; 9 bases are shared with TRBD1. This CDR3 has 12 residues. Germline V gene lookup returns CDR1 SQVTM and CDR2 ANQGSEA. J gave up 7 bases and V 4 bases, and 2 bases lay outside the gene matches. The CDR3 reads CSVGTGEQPQHF. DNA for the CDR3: TGCAGCGTTGGGACAGGGGAACAGCCCCAGCATTTT.

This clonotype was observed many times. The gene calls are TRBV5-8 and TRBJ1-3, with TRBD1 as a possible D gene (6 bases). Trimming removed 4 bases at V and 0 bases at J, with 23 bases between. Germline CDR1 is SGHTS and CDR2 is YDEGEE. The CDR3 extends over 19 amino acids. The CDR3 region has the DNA TGTGCCAGCAGCACCTGGGGACACAGGGTTGGATACTCTGGAAACACCATATATTTT. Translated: CASSTWGHRVGYSGNTIYF. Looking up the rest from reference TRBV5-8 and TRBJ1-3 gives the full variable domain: EAGVTQSPTHLIKTRGQQATLRCSPISGHTSVYWYQQALGLGLQFLLWYDEGEERNRGNFPPRFSGRQFPNYSSELNVNALELEDSALYLCASSTWGHRVGYSGNTIYFGEGSWLTVV.

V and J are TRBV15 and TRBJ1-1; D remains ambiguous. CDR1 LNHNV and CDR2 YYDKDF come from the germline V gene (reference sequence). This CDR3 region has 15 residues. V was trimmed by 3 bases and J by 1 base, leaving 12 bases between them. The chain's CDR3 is CATSSVGPENTEAFF. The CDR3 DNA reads TGTGCCACCAGCAGCGTAGGGCCTGAGAACACTGAAGCTTTCTTT.

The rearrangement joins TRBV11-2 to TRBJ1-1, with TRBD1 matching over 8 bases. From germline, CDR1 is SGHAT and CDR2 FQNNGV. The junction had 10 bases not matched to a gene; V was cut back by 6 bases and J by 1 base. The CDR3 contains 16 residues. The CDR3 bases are TGTGCCAGCAGTGAAGACAGGGGTCCGGGGAACACTGAAGCTTTCTTT. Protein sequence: CASSEDRGPGNTEAFF.

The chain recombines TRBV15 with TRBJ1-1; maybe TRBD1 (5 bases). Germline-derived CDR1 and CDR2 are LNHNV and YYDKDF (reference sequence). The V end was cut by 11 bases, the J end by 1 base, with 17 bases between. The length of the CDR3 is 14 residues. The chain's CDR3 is CAPWGGERNTEAFF. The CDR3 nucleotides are TGTGCCCCGTGGGGAGGGGAAAGGAACACTGAAGCTTTCTTT.

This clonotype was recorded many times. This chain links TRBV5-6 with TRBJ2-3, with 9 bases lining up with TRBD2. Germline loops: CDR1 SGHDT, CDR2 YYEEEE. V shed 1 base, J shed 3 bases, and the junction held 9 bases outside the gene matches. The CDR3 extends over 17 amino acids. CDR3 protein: CASSLSSGSFGTDTQYF. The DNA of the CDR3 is TGTGCCAGCAGCTTGAGTAGCGGGAGTTTCGGGACAGATACGCAGTATTTT.

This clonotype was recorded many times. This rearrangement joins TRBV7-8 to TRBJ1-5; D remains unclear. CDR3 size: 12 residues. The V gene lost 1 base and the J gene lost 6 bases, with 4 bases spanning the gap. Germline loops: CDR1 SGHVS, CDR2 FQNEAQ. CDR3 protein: CASSLEGQPQHF. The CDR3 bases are TGTGCCAGCAGCTTAGAGGGTCAGCCCCAGCATTTT.

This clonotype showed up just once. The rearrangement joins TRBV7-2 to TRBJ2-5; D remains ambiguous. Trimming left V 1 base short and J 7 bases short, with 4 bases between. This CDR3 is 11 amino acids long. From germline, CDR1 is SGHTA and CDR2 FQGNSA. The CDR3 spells CASSLEGTQYF. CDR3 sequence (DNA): TGTGCCAGCAGCTTAGAGGGGACCCAGTACTTC.

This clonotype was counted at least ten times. CDR3 loop: CASSQVFAGGPETQYF. CDR3 in DNA: TGCGCCAGCAGCCAAGTTTTTGCGGGAGGCCCAGAGACCCAGTACTTC. The chain is built from TRBV4-1 and TRBJ2-5, with 8 bases aligning to TRBD2. This CDR3 region has 16 residues. Germline CDR1 is MGHRA and CDR2 is YSYEKL. The V segment lost 1 base and the J segment 4 bases; nucleotides outside the gene matches: 8.

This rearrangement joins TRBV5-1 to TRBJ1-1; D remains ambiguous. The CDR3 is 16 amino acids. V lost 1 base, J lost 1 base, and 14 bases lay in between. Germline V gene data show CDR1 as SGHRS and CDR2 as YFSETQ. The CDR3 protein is CASSLNPGSPNTEAFF. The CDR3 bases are TGCGCCAGCAGCTTGAACCCCGGGAGCCCGAACACTGAAGCTTTCTTT. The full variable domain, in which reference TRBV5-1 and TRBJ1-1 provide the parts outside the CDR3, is KAGVTQTPRYLIKTRGQQVTLSCSPISGHRSVSWYQQTPGQGLQFLFEYFSETQRNKGNFPGRFSGRQFSNSRSEMNVSTLELGDSALYLCASSLNPGSPNTEAFFGQGTRLTVV.

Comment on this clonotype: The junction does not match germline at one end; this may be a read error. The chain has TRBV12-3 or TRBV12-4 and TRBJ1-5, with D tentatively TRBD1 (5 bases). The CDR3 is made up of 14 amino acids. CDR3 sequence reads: CASRGTYSNQPQHF. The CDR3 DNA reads TGCGCCAGCAGAGGGACGTATAGCAATCAGCCCCAGCATTTT.

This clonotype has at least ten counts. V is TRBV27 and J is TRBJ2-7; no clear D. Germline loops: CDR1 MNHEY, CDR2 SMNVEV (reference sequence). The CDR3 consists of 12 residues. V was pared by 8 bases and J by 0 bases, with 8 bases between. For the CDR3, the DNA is TGTGCCAGCTTTAGTAGCTCCTACGAGCAGTACTTC. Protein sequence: CASFSSSYEQYF.

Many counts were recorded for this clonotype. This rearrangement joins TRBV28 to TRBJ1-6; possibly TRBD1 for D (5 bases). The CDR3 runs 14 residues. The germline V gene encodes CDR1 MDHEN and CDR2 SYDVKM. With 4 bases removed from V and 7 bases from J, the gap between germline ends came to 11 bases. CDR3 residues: CASSWRRGNSPLHF. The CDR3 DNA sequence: TGTGCCAGCAGTTGGAGGCGGGGGAATTCACCCCTCCACTTT.

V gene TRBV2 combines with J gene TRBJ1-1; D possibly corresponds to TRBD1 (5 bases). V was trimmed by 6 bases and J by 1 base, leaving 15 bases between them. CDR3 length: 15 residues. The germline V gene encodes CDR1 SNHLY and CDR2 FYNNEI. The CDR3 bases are TGTGCCAGCAGATTCTACCGGGACGGGAACACTGAAGCTTTCTTT. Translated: CASRFYRDGNTEAFF.

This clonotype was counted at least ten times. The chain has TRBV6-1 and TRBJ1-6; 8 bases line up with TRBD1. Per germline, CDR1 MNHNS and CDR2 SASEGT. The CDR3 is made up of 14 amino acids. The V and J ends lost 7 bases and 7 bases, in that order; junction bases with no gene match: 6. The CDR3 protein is CASNLDRGNSPLHF. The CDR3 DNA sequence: TGTGCCAGCAATCTTGACAGGGGAAATTCACCCCTCCACTTT.

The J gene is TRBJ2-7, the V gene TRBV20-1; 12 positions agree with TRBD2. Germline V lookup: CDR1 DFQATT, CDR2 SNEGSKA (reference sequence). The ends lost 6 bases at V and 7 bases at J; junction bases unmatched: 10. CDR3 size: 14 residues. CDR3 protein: CSARTTSGSSEQYF. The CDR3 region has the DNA TGCAGTGCACGGACGACTAGCGGGAGTAGTGAGCAGTACTTC.

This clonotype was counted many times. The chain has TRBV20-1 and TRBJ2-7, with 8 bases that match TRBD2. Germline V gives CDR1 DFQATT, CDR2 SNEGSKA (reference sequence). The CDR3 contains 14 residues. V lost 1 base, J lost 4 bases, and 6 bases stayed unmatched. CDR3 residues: CSARASGGGYEQYF. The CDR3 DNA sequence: TGCAGTGCTAGAGCTTCCGGGGGGGGGTACGAGCAGTACTTC.

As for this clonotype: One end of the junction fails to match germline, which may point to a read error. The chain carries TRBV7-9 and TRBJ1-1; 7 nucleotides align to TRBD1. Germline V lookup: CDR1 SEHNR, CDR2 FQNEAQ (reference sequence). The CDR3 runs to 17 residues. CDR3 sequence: CASSLVPRHRGSTEAFF. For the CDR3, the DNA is TGTGCCAGCAGCTTAGTACCCCGGCACAGGGGAAGCACTGAAGCCTTCTTT. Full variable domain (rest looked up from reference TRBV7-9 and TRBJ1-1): DTGVSQNPRHKITKRGQNVTFRCDPISEHNRLYWYRQTLGQGPEFLTYFQNEAQLEKSRLLSDRFSAERPKGSFSTLEIQRTEQGDSAMYLCASSLVPRHRGSTEAFFGQGTRLTVV.

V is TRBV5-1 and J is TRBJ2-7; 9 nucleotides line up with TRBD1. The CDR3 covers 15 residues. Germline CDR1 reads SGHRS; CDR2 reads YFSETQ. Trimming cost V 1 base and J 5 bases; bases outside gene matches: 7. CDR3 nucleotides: TGCGCCAGCAGCTTGTGGGACAGGGCCAGGGACGAGCAGTACTTC. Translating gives CASSLWDRARDEQYF.

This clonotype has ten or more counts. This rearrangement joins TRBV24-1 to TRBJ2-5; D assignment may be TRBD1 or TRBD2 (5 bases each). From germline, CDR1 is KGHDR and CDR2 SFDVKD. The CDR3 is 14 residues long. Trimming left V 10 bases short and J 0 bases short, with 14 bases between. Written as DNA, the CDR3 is TGTGCCACGAGGGACCGCACGAACCAAGAGACCCAGTACTTC. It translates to CATRDRTNQETQYF.

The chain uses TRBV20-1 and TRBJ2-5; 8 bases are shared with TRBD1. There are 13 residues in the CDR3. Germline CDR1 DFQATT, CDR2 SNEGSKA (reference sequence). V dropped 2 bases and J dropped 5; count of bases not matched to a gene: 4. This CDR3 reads CSARQGASETQYF. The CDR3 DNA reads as TGCAGTGCTAGACAGGGGGCATCGGAGACCCAGTACTTC.

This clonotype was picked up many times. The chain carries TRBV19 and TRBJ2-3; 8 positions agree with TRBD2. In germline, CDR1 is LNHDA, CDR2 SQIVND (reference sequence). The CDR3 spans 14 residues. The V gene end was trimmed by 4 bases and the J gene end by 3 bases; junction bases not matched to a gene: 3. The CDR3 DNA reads TGTGCCAGTAGTAACCGGGGGGGAACAGATACGCAGTATTTT. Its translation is CASSNRGGTDTQYF.

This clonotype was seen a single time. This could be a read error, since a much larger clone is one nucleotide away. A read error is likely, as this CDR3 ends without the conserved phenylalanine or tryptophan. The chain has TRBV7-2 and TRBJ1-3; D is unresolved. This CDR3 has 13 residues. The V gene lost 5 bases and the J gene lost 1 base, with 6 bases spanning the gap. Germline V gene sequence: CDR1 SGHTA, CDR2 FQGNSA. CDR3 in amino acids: CASSGVSGNTIYL. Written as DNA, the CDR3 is TGTGCCAGCAGCGGGGTATCTGGAAACACCATATATCTT.